A single sample gave rise to the 2 T cell receptor beta chains below, sequenced in a study of T cell responses to AZD1222 COVID-19 vaccine (dated by TCRdb to the early 2020s). Libraries came from the immunoSEQ multiplex PCR assay. In TCRdb, the immuneACCESS table is reduced to in-frame sequences with V and J assigned. These tables do not hold every clone; where another copy was compared, an unresolved V gene accounts for under half, and the others remain unexplained. Within this sample are over 150,000 clones, with more than 90% of them counted one time only. The top ten hold 18% of the sample. The sample's time point label is to be understood as: baseline before first vaccination. This sample comprised peripheral blood, obtained on day 0 of AZD1222 vaccination. The receptors come from an adult in good health.

V and J are TRBV6-5 and TRBJ2-5; 12 nucleotides line up with TRBD2. The V segment lost 3 bases and the J segment 5 bases; nucleotides outside the gene matches: 7. CDR1 is MNHEY, CDR2 SVGAGI, per germline. CDR3 length equals 16 residues. The DNA of the CDR3 is TGTGCCAGCAGTTATTCTCTAGCGGGGGGGCGTGAGACCCAGTACTTC. This sequence encodes CASSYSLAGGRETQYF.

The chain carries TRBV30 and TRBJ1-3, with D tentatively TRBD1 (6 bases). CDR3 length: 14 residues. V dropped 5 bases and J dropped 0 bases, with 11 bases sitting between them. Germline values: CDR1 GTSNPN, CDR2 SVGIG (reference sequence). The CDR3 region is CAWDRGRSGNTIYF. The CDR3 DNA is TGTGCCTGGGACCGGGGGCGCTCTGGAAACACCATATATTTT.